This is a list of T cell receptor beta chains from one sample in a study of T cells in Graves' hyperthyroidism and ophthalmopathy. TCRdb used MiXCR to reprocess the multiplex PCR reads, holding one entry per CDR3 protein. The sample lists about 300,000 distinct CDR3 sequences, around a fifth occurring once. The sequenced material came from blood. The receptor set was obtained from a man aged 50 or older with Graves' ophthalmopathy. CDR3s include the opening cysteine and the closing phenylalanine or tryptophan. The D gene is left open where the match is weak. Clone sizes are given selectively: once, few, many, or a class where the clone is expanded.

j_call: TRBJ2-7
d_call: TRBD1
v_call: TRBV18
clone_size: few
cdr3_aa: CASSPRPDRIDEQYF
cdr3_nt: TGTGCCAGCTCCCCACGCCCGGACAGGATTGATGAGCAGTACTTC

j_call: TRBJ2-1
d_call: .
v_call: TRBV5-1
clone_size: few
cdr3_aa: CASSLVEGAGGEQFF
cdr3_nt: TGCGCCAGCAGCTTGGTTGAAGGGGCCGGCGGTGAGCAGTTCTTC

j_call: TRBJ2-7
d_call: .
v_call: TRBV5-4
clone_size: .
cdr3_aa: CASSLGGRSSYEQYF
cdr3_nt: TGTGCCAGCAGCTTGGGCGGCAGAAGCTCCTACGAGCAGTACTTC

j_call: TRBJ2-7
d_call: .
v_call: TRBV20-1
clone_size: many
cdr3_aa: CSASPSERIALEQYF
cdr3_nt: TGCAGTGCTAGTCCCTCCGAAAGGATAGCCCTCGAGCAGTACTTC

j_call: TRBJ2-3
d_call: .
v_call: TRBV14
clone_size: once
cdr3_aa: CASSQVVTDTQYF
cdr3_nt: TGTGCCAGCAGCCAAGTTGTAACAGATACGCAGTATTTT

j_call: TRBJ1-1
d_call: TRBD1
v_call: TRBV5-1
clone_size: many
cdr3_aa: CASSQDRDTEAFF
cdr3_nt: TGCGCCAGCAGCCAAGACAGGGACACTGAAGCTTTCTTT

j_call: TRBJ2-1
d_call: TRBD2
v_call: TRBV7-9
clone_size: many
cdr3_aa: CASSARSGLAGEQDEQFF
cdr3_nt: TGTGCCAGCAGCGCCCGGTCGGGACTAGCGGGAGAACAGGATGAGCAGTTCTTC

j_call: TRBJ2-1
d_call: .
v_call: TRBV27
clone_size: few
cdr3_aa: CASSFLGERYNEQFF
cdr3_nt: TGTGCCAGCAGTTTCCTTGGAGAAAGGTACAATGAGCAGTTCTTC

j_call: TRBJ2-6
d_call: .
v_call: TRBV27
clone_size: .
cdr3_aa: CASSFGGAPGANALTF
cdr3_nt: TGTGCCAGCAGTTTTGGGGGGGCGCCTGGGGCCAACGCCCTGACTTTC

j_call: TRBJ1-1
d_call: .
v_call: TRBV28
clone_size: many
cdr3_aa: CASSLRVRWLGTEAFF
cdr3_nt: TGTGCCAGCAGTTTACGAGTCAGGTGGTTGGGGACTGAAGCTTTCTTT

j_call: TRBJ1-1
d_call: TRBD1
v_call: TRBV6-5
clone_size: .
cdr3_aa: CASSYSTGQGGTEAFF
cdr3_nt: TGTGCCAGCAGTTACTCGACGGGACAGGGAGGCACTGAAGCTTTCTTT

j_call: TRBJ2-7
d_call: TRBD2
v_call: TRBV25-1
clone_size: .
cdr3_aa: CASSETAGGLNEQYF
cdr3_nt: TGTGCCAGCAGTGAAACAGCGGGAGGACTTAACGAGCAGTACTTC

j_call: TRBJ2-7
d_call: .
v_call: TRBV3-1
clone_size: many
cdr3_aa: CASSQTPLGYEQYF
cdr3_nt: TGTGCCAGCAGCCAGACCCCCCTCGGCTACGAGCAGTACTTC

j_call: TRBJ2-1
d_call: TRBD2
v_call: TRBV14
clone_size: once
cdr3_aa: CASSSIPAGGRSSYNEQFF
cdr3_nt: TGTGCCAGCAGTTCGATACCAGCGGGAGGGCGGAGCTCCTACAATGAGCAGTTCTTC

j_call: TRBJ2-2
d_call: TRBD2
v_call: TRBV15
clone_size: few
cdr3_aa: CATSREEASGGWTGELFF
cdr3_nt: TGTGCCACCAGCAGAGAGGAGGCTAGCGGGGGCTGGACCGGGGAGCTGTTTTTT

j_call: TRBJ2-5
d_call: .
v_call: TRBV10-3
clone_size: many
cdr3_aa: CAISYSGETQYF
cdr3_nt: TGTGCCATCAGTTACAGTGGAGAGACCCAGTACTTC

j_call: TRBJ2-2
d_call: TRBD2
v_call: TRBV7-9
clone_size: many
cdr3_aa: CASSFGTSGRGHTGELFF
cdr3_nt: TGTGCCAGCAGCTTCGGGACTAGCGGGAGGGGACACACCGGGGAGCTGTTTTTT

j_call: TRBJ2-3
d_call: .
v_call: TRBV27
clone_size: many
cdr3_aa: CASSSPRRATSPDTQYF
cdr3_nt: TGTGCCAGCAGTTCCCCCCGCCGAGCTACTAGCCCGGATACGCAGTATTTT

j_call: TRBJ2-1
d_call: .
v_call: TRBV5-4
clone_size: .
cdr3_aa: CASSDRQRNEQFF
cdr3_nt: TGTGCCAGCAGCGACCGACAGAGAAATGAGCAGTTCTTC

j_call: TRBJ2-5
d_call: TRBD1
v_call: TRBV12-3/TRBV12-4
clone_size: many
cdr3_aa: CASTVDRSPETQYF
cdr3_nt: TGTGCCAGCACCGTGGACAGGTCCCCAGAGACCCAGTACTTC

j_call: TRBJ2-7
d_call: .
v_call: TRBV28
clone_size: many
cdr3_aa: CASSTSRVYEQYF
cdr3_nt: TGTGCCAGCAGCACTTCTAGGGTGTACGAGCAGTACTTC

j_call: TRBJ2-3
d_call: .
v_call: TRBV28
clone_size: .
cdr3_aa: CASSYDLGTDTQYF
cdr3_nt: TGTGCCAGCAGTTATGACTTGGGCACAGATACGCAGTATTTT

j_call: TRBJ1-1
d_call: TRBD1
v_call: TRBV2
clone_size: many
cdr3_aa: CASSPNGQGAASEAFF
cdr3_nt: TGTGCCAGCAGTCCGAATGGACAGGGGGCGGCCTCTGAAGCTTTCTTT

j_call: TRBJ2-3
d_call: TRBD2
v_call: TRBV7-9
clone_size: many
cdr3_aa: CASSFLSGRASGDTQYF
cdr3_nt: TGTGCCAGCAGCTTTCTTAGCGGGAGGGCCAGTGGAGATACGCAGTATTTT

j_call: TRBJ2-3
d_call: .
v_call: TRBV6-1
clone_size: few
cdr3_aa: CASSEATGWTGTDTQYF
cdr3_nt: TGTGCCAGCAGTGAAGCGACAGGTTGGACCGGGACGGATACGCAGTATTTT

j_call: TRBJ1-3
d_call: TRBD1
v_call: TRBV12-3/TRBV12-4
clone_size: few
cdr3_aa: CASSLTRTGLSGNTIYF
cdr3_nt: TGTGCCAGCAGTTTAACCCGGACAGGACTATCTGGAAACACCATATATTTT

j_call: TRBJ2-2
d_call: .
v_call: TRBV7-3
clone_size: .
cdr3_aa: CASSLTAPGAGTGELFF
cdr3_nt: TGTGCCAGCAGCTTAACCGCCCCGGGGGCCGGCACCGGGGAGCTGTTTTTT

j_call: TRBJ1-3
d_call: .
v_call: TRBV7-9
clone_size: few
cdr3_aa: CASSLWPPKPGNTIYF
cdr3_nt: TGTGCCAGCAGCTTATGGCCCCCCAAGCCGGGAAACACCATATATTTT

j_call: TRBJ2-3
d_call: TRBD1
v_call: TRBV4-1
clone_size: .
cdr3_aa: CASSAGTGGYDTQYF
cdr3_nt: TGCGCCAGCAGCGCCGGGACAGGGGGTTACGATACGCAGTATTTT

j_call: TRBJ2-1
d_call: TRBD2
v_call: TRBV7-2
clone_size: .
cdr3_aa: CASSSRGGAGGRSSYNEQFF
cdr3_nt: TGTGCCAGCAGCTCTCGAGGGGGAGCGGGAGGGCGGAGCTCCTACAATGAGCAGTTCTTC

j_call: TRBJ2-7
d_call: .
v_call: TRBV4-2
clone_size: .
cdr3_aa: CASSQDRGPTYEQYF
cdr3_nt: TGTGCCAGCAGCCAAGACCGGGGCCCGACCTACGAGCAGTACTTC

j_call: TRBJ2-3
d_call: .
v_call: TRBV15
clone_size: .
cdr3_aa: CATSQGEGTDTQYF
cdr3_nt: TGTGCCACCAGTCAGGGGGAGGGCACAGATACGCAGTATTTT

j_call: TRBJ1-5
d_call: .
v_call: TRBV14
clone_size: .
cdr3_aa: CASTPCGNSNQPQHF
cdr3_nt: TGTGCCAGCACCCCTTGCGGAAATAGCAATCAGCCCCAGCATTTT

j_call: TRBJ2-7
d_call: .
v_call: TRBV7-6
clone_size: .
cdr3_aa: CASSPNIGGPFGEQYF
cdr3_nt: TGTGCCAGCAGCCCCAATATCGGAGGGCCGTTTGGTGAGCAGTACTTC

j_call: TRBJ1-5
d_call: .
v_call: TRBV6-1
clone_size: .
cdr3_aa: CASSPSGGEANNQPQHF
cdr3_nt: TGTGCCAGCAGCCCCAGCGGGGGAGAAGCAAACAATCAGCCCCAGCATTTT

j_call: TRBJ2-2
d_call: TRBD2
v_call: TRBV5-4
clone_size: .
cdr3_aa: CASSLSSGPTGELFF
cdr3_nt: TGTGCCAGCAGCTTGTCTAGCGGCCCTACCGGGGAGCTGTTTTTT

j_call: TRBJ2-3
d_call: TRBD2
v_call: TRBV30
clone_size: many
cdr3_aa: CAWRFGTSGIDTQYF
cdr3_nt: TGTGCCTGGAGGTTCGGGACTAGCGGGATTGATACGCAGTATTTT

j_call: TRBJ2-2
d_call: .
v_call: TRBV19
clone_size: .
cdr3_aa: CASSPGPGQWNTGELFF
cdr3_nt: TGTGCCAGTAGCCCCGGCCCGGGCCAGTGGAACACCGGGGAGCTGTTTTTT

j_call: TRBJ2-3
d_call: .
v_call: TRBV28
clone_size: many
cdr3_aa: CASSPVGSHTDTQYF
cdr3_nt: TGTGCCAGCAGCCCAGTCGGCTCCCACACGGATACGCAGTATTTT

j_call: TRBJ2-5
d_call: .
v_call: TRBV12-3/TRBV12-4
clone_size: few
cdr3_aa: CASSLAAFQETQYF
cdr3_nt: TGTGCCAGCAGTTTAGCAGCGTTCCAAGAGACCCAGTACTTC

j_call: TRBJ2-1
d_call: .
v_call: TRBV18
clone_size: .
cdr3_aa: CASSRRGYDEQFF
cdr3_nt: TGTGCCAGCTCACGACGGGGGTATGATGAGCAGTTCTTC

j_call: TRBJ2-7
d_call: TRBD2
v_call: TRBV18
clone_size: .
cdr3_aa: CASSPSGTILYEQYF
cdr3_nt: TGTGCCAGCTCACCTTCCGGGACTATCCTTTACGAGCAGTACTTC

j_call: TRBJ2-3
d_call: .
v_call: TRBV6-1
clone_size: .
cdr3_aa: CASSEVATGVDTQYF
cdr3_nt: TGTGCCAGCAGTGAAGTAGCAACTGGGGTAGATACGCAGTATTTT

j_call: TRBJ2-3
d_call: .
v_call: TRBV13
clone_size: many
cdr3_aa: CASSFTGREHFDTDTQYF
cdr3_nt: TGTGCCAGCAGCTTTACCGGGAGAGAGCACTTCGACACAGATACGCAGTATTTT

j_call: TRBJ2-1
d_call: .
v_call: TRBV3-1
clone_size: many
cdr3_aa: CASSQHQGEQFF
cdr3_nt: TGTGCCAGCAGCCAACATCAGGGTGAGCAGTTCTTC

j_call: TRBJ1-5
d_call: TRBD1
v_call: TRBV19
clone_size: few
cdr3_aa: CASSIMTGGNQPQHF
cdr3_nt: TGTGCCAGTAGTATTATGACAGGGGGTAATCAGCCCCAGCATTTT

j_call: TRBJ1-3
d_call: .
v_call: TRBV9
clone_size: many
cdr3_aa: CASSVREDASGNTIYF
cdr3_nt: TGTGCCAGCAGCGTTCGGGAGGACGCCTCTGGAAACACCATATATTTT

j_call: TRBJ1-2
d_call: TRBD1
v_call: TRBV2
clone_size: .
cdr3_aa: CASRPQGAYTF
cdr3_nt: TGTGCCAGCCGCCCACAGGGGGCCTACACCTTC

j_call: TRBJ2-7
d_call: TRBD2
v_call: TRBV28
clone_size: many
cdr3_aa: CASIQGLARPSAEQYF
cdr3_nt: TGTGCCAGCATCCAGGGACTAGCGCGACCCTCGGCCGAGCAGTACTTC

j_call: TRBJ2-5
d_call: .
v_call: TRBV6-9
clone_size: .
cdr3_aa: CASSYFDPGETQYF
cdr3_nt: TGTGCCAGCAGTTACTTCGACCCCGGCGAGACCCAGTACTTC

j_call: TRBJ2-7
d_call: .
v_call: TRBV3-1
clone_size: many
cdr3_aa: CASSQEDGGGYEQYF
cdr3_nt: TGTGCCAGCAGCCAAGAGGATGGGGGAGGATACGAGCAGTACTTC